The 11 T cell receptor beta chains listed next were all sequenced from one sample in a study of human T cells and chemical hapten exposure. Each CDR3 protein is one row after TCRdb ran MiXCR on the RACE reads. The sample shows about 120,000 distinct CDR3 sequences, around 10% of them seen only once. Time point noted: patch test 1, 2 weeks after DPC sensitization. The sample's treatment: therapeutic diphenylcyclopropenone sensitization with weekly scalp DPC. The material sequenced was whole blood, taken in connection with sensitization to the hapten diphenylcyclopropenone (DPC). These receptors all stem from a woman between 50 and 59 years old with alopecia areata. Some clones in this sample may be carry-over from other donors' samples.

V is TRBV5-4 and J is TRBJ2-5, with D possibly called TRBD1 or TRBD2 (5 bases each). Germline CDR1 is SGHNT and CDR2 is YYREEE (reference sequence). CDR3 length: 13 residues. V was shortened by 4 bases and J by 5 bases, with 12 bases between the two germline ends. The chain's CDR3 is CASSPWGKETQYF. The CDR3 bases are TGTGCCAGCAGCCCTTGGGGGAAGGAGACCCAGTACTTC.

The chain has TRBV28 and TRBJ1-1, with D unclear. Germline CDR1 and CDR2: MDHEN and SYDVKM. The CDR3 contains 12 residues. Trimming took off 8 bases at V and 7 bases at J, with 14 bases between the two ends. The CDR3 DNA is TGTGCCAGCTCGGTAGGCAGCCTTGAAGCTTTCTTT. This sequence encodes CASSVGSLEAFF. Using reference TRBV28 and TRBJ1-1 for the parts outside the CDR3, the full variable domain is DVKVTQSSRYLVKRTGEKVFLECVQDMDHENMFWYRQDPGLGLRLIYFSYDVKMKEKGDIPEGYSVSREKKERFSLILESASTNQTSMYLCASSVGSLEAFFGQGTRLTVV.

The rearrangement joins TRBV6-1 to TRBJ2-6, with D perhaps matching TRBD1 (5 bases). The V gene's germline CDR1 is MNHNS and CDR2 SASEGT. The CDR3 covers 16 residues. The CDR3 reads CGSSRAPNSGANVLTF. DNA of the CDR3: TGTGGAAGCTCCAGGGCCCCAAACTCTGGGGCCAACGTCCTGACTTTC.

This chain uses TRBV18 with TRBJ2-5, with 10 bases fitting TRBD1. In germline, CDR1 is KGHSH, CDR2 LQKENI. The length of the CDR3 is 17 residues. Unmatched junction bases numbered 13, after V lost 6 bases and J lost 3 bases. Here the CDR3 DNA reads TGTGCCAGCTCGCGAAACAGCCGGGACAGGGGAGAAGAGACCCAGTACTTC. Encoded protein: CASSRNSRDRGEETQYF.

This clonotype has a handful of counts. The J gene is TRBJ1-5, the V gene TRBV20-1, with a tentative D call TRBD1 (6 bases). V lost 0 bases to trimming and J lost 7 bases, with 22 bases between them. The CDR3 is 17 residues long. Germline V gives CDR1 DFQATT, CDR2 SNEGSKA (reference sequence). The CDR3 nucleotides read TGCAGTGCTAGAGATGTTGGCAGGGGTAGGGTCGTGCAGCCCCAGCATTTT. This sequence encodes CSARDVGRGRVVQPQHF.

The chain combines TRBV20-1 with TRBJ2-5; 11 nucleotides agree with TRBD2. The trim removed 4 bases at V and 1 base at J, leaving 5 bases unmatched. The CDR3 contains 15 residues. CDR1 DFQATT and CDR2 SNEGSKA come from the germline V gene (reference sequence). The CDR3 here is CSAINSGGAQETQYF. In DNA, the CDR3 is TGCAGTGCTATAAATAGCGGGGGGGCCCAAGAGACCCAGTACTTC.

The sample holds many counts of this clonotype. This sequence joins TRBV4-2 and TRBJ2-5, with a weak D call TRBD1 (6 bases). CDR1 and CDR2 (germline): LGHNA, YNFKEQ. The length of the CDR3 is 15 residues. Deletions cut 1 base from V and 0 bases from J, with 9 bases between. CDR3: CASSQGGPDQETQYF. The CDR3 DNA reads as TGTGCCAGCAGCCAAGGGGGGCCAGACCAAGAGACCCAGTACTTC.

A few counts support this clonotype. The genes are TRBV2 and TRBJ2-5; D is ambiguous. This CDR3 spans 11 amino acids. V lost 7 bases and J lost 0, with 3 bases in between. Germline CDR1 and CDR2: SNHLY and FYNNEI. CDR3 in amino acids: CASTYQETQYF. The CDR3, as DNA: TGTGCCAGCACTTACCAAGAGACCCAGTACTTC. Full variable domain (outside the CDR3, taken from reference TRBV2 and TRBJ2-5): EPEVTQTPSHQVTQMGQEVILRCVPISNHLYFYWYRQILGQKVEFLVSFYNNEISEKSEIFDDQFSVERPDGSNFTLKIRSTKLEDSAMYFCASTYQETQYFGPGTRLLVL.

The chain joins TRBV28 to TRBJ1-1; TRBD1 agrees at 9 bases. Looked up from germline, CDR1 is MDHEN and CDR2 is SYDVKM. The CDR3 loop spans 15 amino acids. The V gene end was trimmed by 6 bases and the J gene end by 4 bases; junction bases not matched to a gene: 9. CDR3 sequence (DNA): TGTGCCAGCAGCCCAGGGGACAGGGAAGGCACTGAAGCTTTCTTT. It encodes CASSPGDREGTEAFF. The full variable domain, completed using reference TRBV28 and TRBJ1-1, is DVKVTQSSRYLVKRTGEKVFLECVQDMDHENMFWYRQDPGLGLRLIYFSYDVKMKEKGDIPEGYSVSREKKERFSLILESASTNQTSMYLCASSPGDREGTEAFFGQGTRLTVV.

The chain is built from TRBV7-9 and TRBJ1-1; D is unresolved. Germline assignment: CDR1 SEHNR and CDR2 FQNEAQ (reference sequence). The CDR3 is made up of 13 amino acids. Trimming cost V 7 bases and J 8 bases, with 17 bases left between them. The CDR3 region has the DNA TGTGCCAGCATCGGACTGGCTTGGGGAGAAGCTTTCTTT. This encodes CASIGLAWGEAFF. Full variable domain (missing parts from reference TRBV7-9 and TRBJ1-1): DTGVSQNPRHKITKRGQNVTFRCDPISEHNRLYWYRQTLGQGPEFLTYFQNEAQLEKSRLLSDRFSAERPKGSFSTLEIQRTEQGDSAMYLCASIGLAWGEAFFGQGTRLTVV.

A few counts support this clonotype. The CDR3 protein is CASSRTGGGLSEKLFF. The DNA of the CDR3 is TGTGCCAGCAGTCGGACAGGGGGCGGATTAAGTGAAAAACTGTTTTTT. This chain connects TRBV12-3 or TRBV12-4 to TRBJ1-4, with 11 nucleotides matching TRBD1. The CDR3 is made up of 16 amino acids. Trimming at V came to 5 bases and at J to 7 bases, leaving 9 bases not matched to a gene.